The clone carrying this T cell receptor beta chain was counted once. RNA totalling about 0.45 to 1 ug underwent reverse transcription with random hexamers. The method of amplification for TCR beta CDR3 was immunoSEQ multiplex PCR, covering 54 Vbeta and 13 Jbeta. TCRdb processed the immunoSEQ multiplex PCR reads anew with MiXCR; each CDR3 protein has one entry. The top ten clones hold 0.087% of a sample with 150,000 to 200,000 distinct CDR3 sequences, around nine tenths of them seen once. TCR beta sequencing was performed on blood CD8+ and CD4+ T cells. The entry originates in a study of CD8 T cells in Susac syndrome. Study at large: Within the sequenced Susac syndrome patient group, about six exhibited active disease and roughly 8 were in remission. When their blood was taken, patients with Susac syndrome were therapy-naive, taking corticosteroids, or taking intravenous immunoglobulin alone.

The CDR3 sequence is 14 residues long. V lost 5 bases and J 10 bases, leaving 17 bases between the germline ends. Germline CDR1 is LGHDT and CDR2 is YNNKEL (reference sequence). The sample taken for sequencing was CD4+ T cells from PBMCs. The sequence was collected from a human donor with Susac syndrome. The chain links TRBV3-1 to TRBJ1-4; possibly TRBD1 for D (6 bases). The CDR3 is CASSATGGSGKLFF. CDR3 nucleotides: TGTGCCAGCAGCGCGACAGGCGGTAGTGGAAAACTGTTTTTT.